The entry below describes one T cell receptor (beta chain). Its antigen is as yet unknown. The germline V and J ends were trimmed by 3 bases and 4 bases, with 12 bases remaining between them. There are 15 residues in the CDR3. Germline V CDR1 and CDR2: MNHEY, SMNVEV (reference sequence). Data came from immunoSEQ multiplex PCR; TCRdb stores just in-frame clones and leaves some out. The table lists 55,000 to 75,000 clones, around 84% of them singletons. Autoimmune disease history or systemic immunosuppression meant exclusion. This sample was taken from a study of OX40 agonist ivuxolimab in advanced cancers. Study results and caveats: In general, CD8+ T cells held more expanded clones than CD4+ did, on average.

This clonotype was obtained from an adult with an advanced solid tumor such as melanoma, head and neck, liver or kidney cancer. The sample in question was CD4+ or CD8+ T cells sorted from blood, obtained in a trial of the OX40 agonist ivuxolimab. The V and J genes are TRBV27 and TRBJ2-2; D assignment may be TRBD1 or TRBD2 (5 bases each). In DNA, the CDR3 is TGTGCCAGCAGTTTTGGGGACCGCTTCACCGGGGAGCTGTTTTTT. This gives the protein CASSFGDRFTGELFF.